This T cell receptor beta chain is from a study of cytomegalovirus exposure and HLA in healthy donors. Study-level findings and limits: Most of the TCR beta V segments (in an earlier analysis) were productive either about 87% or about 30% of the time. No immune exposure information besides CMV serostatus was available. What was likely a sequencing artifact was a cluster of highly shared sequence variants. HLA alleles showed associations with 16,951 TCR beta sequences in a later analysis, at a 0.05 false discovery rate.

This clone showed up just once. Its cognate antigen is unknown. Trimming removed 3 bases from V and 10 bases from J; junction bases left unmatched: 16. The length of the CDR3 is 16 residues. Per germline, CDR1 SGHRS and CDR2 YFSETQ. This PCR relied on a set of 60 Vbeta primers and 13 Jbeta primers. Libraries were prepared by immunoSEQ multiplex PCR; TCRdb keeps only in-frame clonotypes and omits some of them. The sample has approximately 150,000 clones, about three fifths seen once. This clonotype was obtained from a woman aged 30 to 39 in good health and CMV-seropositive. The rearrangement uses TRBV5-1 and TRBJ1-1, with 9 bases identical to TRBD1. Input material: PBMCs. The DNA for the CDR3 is TGCGCCAGCAGCTCGAACCAGGGGACAGGGAGGGGTCGAGCTTTCTTT. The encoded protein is CASSSNQGTGRGRAFF.